A selection of T cell receptor beta chains follows, all from one sample in a study of post-analysis software for immune sequencing data. One entry per CDR3 protein results from TCRdb running MiXCR on the PCR reads. This sample has hundreds of thousands of distinct CDR3 sequences, with around 53% found just once. The sequencing sample was made of blood. The origin of the receptors is a girl aged 5 to 17 with multiple sclerosis. Both conserved end residues are part of each CDR3. The order of the fields is V gene, J gene, D gene, clone size, CDR3 DNA, CDR3 protein. D genes are given only for firm matches. Size is stated for part of the rows, as once, few or many counts, or as a class when the clone is expanded.

V: TRBV18; J: TRBJ1-5; D: -; size: once; DNA: TGTGCCAGCTCACCGTGGGGCAATCAGCCCCAGCATTTT; CDR3: CASSPWGNQPQHF
V: TRBV5-1; J: TRBJ2-1; D: TRBD1; size: few; DNA: TGCGCCAGCAGCTTGGTACGGAAACAGGGGGAGCAGTTCTTC; CDR3: CASSLVRKQGEQFF
V: TRBV7-3; J: TRBJ1-6; D: -; size: few; DNA: TGTGCCAGCATCACAGGTTACTATAATTCACCCCTCCACTTT; CDR3: CASITGYYNSPLHF
V: TRBV6-5; J: TRBJ2-5; D: TRBD2; size: few; DNA: TGTGCCAGCAGCCGAACTAGCGGGGTTATTCAAGAGACCCAGTACTTC; CDR3: CASSRTSGVIQETQYF
V: TRBV5-1; J: TRBJ2-3; D: -; size: many; DNA: TGCGCCAGCAGCATGGAGGGACCCAGGGGAGATACGCAGTATTTT; CDR3: CASSMEGPRGDTQYF
V: TRBV7-9; J: TRBJ2-2; D: -; size: -; DNA: TGTGCCAGCAGCCCGGACGCGGCCGGGGAGCTGTTTTTT; CDR3: CASSPDAAGELFF
V: TRBV5-6; J: TRBJ2-7; D: -; size: -; DNA: TGTGCCAGCAGCTTGGAGCCGGGGTTCGACGAGCAGTACTTC; CDR3: CASSLEPGFDEQYF
V: TRBV20-1; J: TRBJ2-4; D: TRBD2; size: few; DNA: TGCAGTGCCCTGACTAGCGGGGGGGCCCAAAACATTCAGTACTTC; CDR3: CSALTSGGAQNIQYF
V: TRBV5-1; J: TRBJ2-1; D: TRBD2; size: -; DNA: TGCGCCAGCAGCCCACGGACTAGCGGGATCTCCTACAATGAGCAGTTCTTC; CDR3: CASSPRTSGISYNEQFF
V: TRBV12-3/TRBV12-4; J: TRBJ2-7; D: -; size: -; DNA: TGTGCCAGCACCGCTCAGGGCCTTAACGAGCAGTACTTC; CDR3: CASTAQGLNEQYF
V: TRBV29-1; J: TRBJ2-1; D: TRBD1; size: few; DNA: TGCAGCGTAGGGGGCCTTGAGCAGTTCTTC; CDR3: CSVGGLEQFF
V: TRBV30; J: TRBJ1-1; D: -; size: -; DNA: TGTGCCTGGAGTGTACTCCTGAACACTGAAGCTTTCTTT; CDR3: CAWSVLLNTEAFF
V: TRBV20-1; J: TRBJ2-1; D: TRBD2; size: -; DNA: TGCAGTGCTCCTATAGCGGGAATTGAGCAGTTCTTC; CDR3: CSAPIAGIEQFF
V: TRBV20-1; J: TRBJ2-7; D: -; size: -; DNA: TGTAGTGCTAGAGATCGAGGAGGGAGCTCCTACGAGCAGTACTTC; CDR3: CSARDRGGSSYEQYF
V: TRBV6-4; J: TRBJ2-7; D: TRBD1; size: few; DNA: TGTGCCAGCAGCGTCGACAGGGGGCGGGAGCAGTACTTC; CDR3: CASSVDRGREQYF
V: TRBV10-3; J: TRBJ2-3; D: TRBD1; size: -; DNA: TGTGCCATCAGGGGGACAGGGTCGGCAGATACGCAGTATTTT; CDR3: CAIRGTGSADTQYF
V: TRBV12-3/TRBV12-4; J: TRBJ2-1; D: -; size: few; DNA: TGTGCCAGCAGTCAGGCGTCTGGGCCCTACAATGAGCAGTTCTTC; CDR3: CASSQASGPYNEQFF
V: TRBV5-1; J: TRBJ1-1; D: -; size: once; DNA: TGCGCCAGCAGCTTGGTGGGTGCAGGGACGAACACTGAAGCTTTCTTT; CDR3: CASSLVGAGTNTEAFF
V: TRBV12-3/TRBV12-4; J: TRBJ1-4; D: TRBD1; size: few; DNA: TGTGCCAGCAGGCCGACAGGGAGTGAAAAACTGTTTTTT; CDR3: CASRPTGSEKLFF
V: TRBV20-1; J: TRBJ2-7; D: TRBD2; size: -; DNA: TGCAGTGCTAGAGATTCTGACGGGGGGGCGGTTCTCTACGAGCAGTACTTC; CDR3: CSARDSDGGAVLYEQYF
V: TRBV6-2/TRBV6-3; J: TRBJ1-5; D: -; size: -; DNA: TGTGCCAGCAGCCACAGGGCCCAGCCCCAGCATTTT; CDR3: CASSHRAQPQHF
V: TRBV2; J: TRBJ2-2; D: -; size: few; DNA: TGTGCCAGCAGTCGACCACCGTTCGGGGGTCTAGGCACCGGGGAGCTGTTTTTT; CDR3: CASSRPPFGGLGTGELFF
V: TRBV29-1; J: TRBJ2-2; D: -; size: -; DNA: TGCAGCGTTGCTGGGCCGAGGAACACCGGGGAGCTGTTTTTT; CDR3: CSVAGPRNTGELFF
V: TRBV4-1; J: TRBJ2-1; D: -; size: -; DNA: TGCGCCAGCAGCCTTAGAACTAGTTCCTACAATGAGCAGTTCTTC; CDR3: CASSLRTSSYNEQFF
V: TRBV7-9; J: TRBJ2-5; D: TRBD2; size: few; DNA: TGTGCCAGCAGCTTAGCTTTGGCGGGGGGGCCTAAAGAGACCCAGTACTTC; CDR3: CASSLALAGGPKETQYF
V: TRBV7-8; J: TRBJ2-1; D: TRBD2; size: -; DNA: TGTGCCAGCAGCGGCCTAAAGCGGGGGGGACACAGCTCCTACAATGAGCAGTTCTTC; CDR3: CASSGLKRGGHSSYNEQFF
V: TRBV9; J: TRBJ2-1; D: -; size: few; DNA: TGTGCCAGCAGCGCCAGCAGGGGGAGCGGGCCATACGATGGTGAGCAGTTCTTC; CDR3: CASSASRGSGPYDGEQFF
V: TRBV7-9; J: TRBJ2-2; D: -; size: -; DNA: TGTGCCAGCAGCTTAGCAGGAGGGGCCCCCGGGGAGCTGTTTTTT; CDR3: CASSLAGGAPGELFF
V: TRBV29-1; J: TRBJ2-7; D: TRBD1; size: few; DNA: TGCAGCGTTGCATTCGGGACAGGGCCAAACGAGCAGTACTTC; CDR3: CSVAFGTGPNEQYF
V: TRBV12-3/TRBV12-4; J: TRBJ2-2; D: TRBD1; size: -; DNA: TGTGCCAGCAGTTTAAAGGTTGGGACAGGGATTACCGGGGAGCTGTTTTTT; CDR3: CASSLKVGTGITGELFF